These 28 T cell receptor beta chains were all obtained from the same sample, sequenced in a study of OX40 agonist ivuxolimab in advanced cancers. The assay was immunoSEQ multiplex PCR, and TCRdb's table has in-frame clones only and misses some. In the table there are tens of thousands of clones, approximately 84% of which are singletons. This sample comprised CD4+ or CD8+ T cells sorted from blood, obtained in a trial of the OX40 agonist ivuxolimab. The receptors derive from an adult with an advanced solid tumor such as melanoma, head and neck, liver or kidney cancer.

This clone was seen just once. This chain connects TRBV28 to TRBJ2-5, with D possibly TRBD1 on 5 matching bases. The CDR3 covers 15 residues. Germline loops: CDR1 MDHEN, CDR2 SYDVKM. V was cut by 5 bases and J by 1 base, with 14 bases left in between. Written as DNA, the CDR3 is TGTGCCAGCAGTCCCGGACCCAGGGTCCAAGAGACCCAGTACTTC. Residues: CASSPGPRVQETQYF.

V and J are TRBV5-6 and TRBJ1-6; 8 bases agree with TRBD1. The CDR3 spans 14 residues. Germline V lookup: CDR1 SGHDT, CDR2 YYEEEE. J gave up 9 bases and V 4 bases, and 6 bases lay outside the gene matches. In nucleotides, the CDR3 is TGTGCCAGCAGCCCCGACAGGGGAACTTCACCCCTCCACTTT. It is translated as CASSPDRGTSPLHF.

In this sample, this clone turned up once. The chain links TRBV13 to TRBJ2-1, with 12 bases fitting TRBD2. The CDR3 covers 15 residues. V shed 5 bases, J shed 6 bases, and the junction held 5 bases outside the gene matches. Germline CDR1 is PRHDT and CDR2 is FYEKMQ (reference sequence). CDR3 nucleotides: TGTGCCAGCAGCCCTCTAGCGGGGGGGACCAATGAGCAGTTCTTC. Its translation is CASSPLAGGTNEQFF. The full variable domain, in which reference TRBV13 and TRBJ2-1 provide the parts outside the CDR3, is AAGVIQSPRHLIKEKRETATLKCYPIPRHDTVYWYQQGPGQDPQFLISFYEKMQSDKGSIPDRFSAQQFSDYHSELNMSSLELGDSALYFCASSPLAGGTNEQFFGPGTRLTVL.

V and J are TRBV12-5 and TRBJ2-2; TRBD1 agrees at 9 bases. This CDR3 has 16 amino acids. The germline V gene encodes CDR1 LGHNT and CDR2 FRNRAP. With 5 bases clipped from V and 6 bases from J, the junction kept 10 bases outside the gene matches. The CDR3 is CASGPSGTGSAGELFF. The CDR3 bases are TGTGCTAGTGGTCCCTCCGGGACAGGGAGCGCCGGGGAGCTGTTTTTT.

The rearrangement links TRBV6-5 to TRBJ1-6; a possible D gene is TRBD1 (5 bases). In germline, CDR1 is MNHEY, CDR2 SVGAGI. Trimming removed 7 bases at V and 6 bases at J, with 16 bases between. The CDR3 sequence is 15 residues long. In DNA, the CDR3 is TGTGCCAGCACCCAACTGGAGGGGCCTAATTCACCCCTCCACTTT. Translating gives CASTQLEGPNSPLHF.

The V and J genes are TRBV4-3 and TRBJ2-1; tentative D call: TRBD2 (5 bases). The CDR3 spans 14 residues. With 0 bases removed from V and 5 bases from J, the gap between germline ends came to 8 bases. Germline V gene lookup returns CDR1 LGHNA and CDR2 YSLEER. The CDR3 nucleotides read TGCGCCAGCAGCCAAGATCGGGGTGACAATGAGCAGTTCTTC. It yields the protein CASSQDRGDNEQFF.

The chain recombines TRBV4-3 with TRBJ2-5, with 11 bases lining up with TRBD2. The germline V gene encodes CDR1 LGHNA and CDR2 YSLEER. The CDR3 extends over 18 amino acids. Germline trimming cut 0 bases from V and 2 bases from J; bases unmatched to any gene: 8. CDR3 bases: TGCGCCAGCAGCCAAGATGGTCTAGCGGGGGGCAAACAAGAGACCCAGTACTTC. It specifies CASSQDGLAGGKQETQYF.

This clone was counted a single time. CDR3 amino acids: CASSLTTGVTEAFF. CDR3 DNA: TGTGCCAGCAGCCTAACGACCGGGGTCACTGAAGCTTTCTTT. The rearrangement links TRBV7-9 to TRBJ1-1; D remains unclear. V lost 5 bases to trimming and J lost 4 bases, with 14 bases between them. The length of the CDR3 is 14 residues. CDR1 is SEHNR, CDR2 FQNEAQ, per germline (reference sequence). Combining the CDR3 with reference TRBV7-9 and TRBJ1-1 gives the whole variable domain DTGVSQNPRHKITKRGQNVTFRCDPISEHNRLYWYRQTLGQGPEFLTYFQNEAQLEKSRLLSDRFSAERPKGSFSTLEIQRTEQGDSAMYLCASSLTTGVTEAFFGQGTRLTVV.

The chain carries TRBV14 and TRBJ2-3, with D tentatively TRBD1 (5 bases). The CDR3 has 13 residues. Germline loops: CDR1 SGHDN, CDR2 FVKESK. V was cut by 0 bases and J by 9 bases, with 10 bases left in between. The DNA for the CDR3 is TGTGCCAGCAGCCAAGACGGCTCAGGGACGCAGTATTTT. Amino acid sequence: CASSQDGSGTQYF. Full variable domain (remainder filled in from reference TRBV14 and TRBJ2-3): EAGVTQFPSHSVIEKGQTVTLRCDPISGHDNLYWYRRVMGKEIKFLLHFVKESKQDESGMPNNRFLAERTGGTYSTLKVQPAELEDSGVYFCASSQDGSGTQYFGPGTRLTVL.

This clone has just one count. The chain uses TRBV5-1 and TRBJ2-7; D perhaps matches TRBD1 (6 bases). The CDR3 runs to 14 residues. In germline, CDR1 is SGHRS, CDR2 YFSETQ. V lost 1 base and J 4 bases, leaving 12 bases between the germline ends. The CDR3 nucleotides read TGCGCCAGCAGCTTGAACAGGGTCATGTACGAGCAGTACTTC. Translation: CASSLNRVMYEQYF.

The chain uses TRBV5-4 and TRBJ2-1, with TRBD1 matching 9 bases. V was clipped by 3 bases and J by 7 bases; unmatched bases: 5. The CDR3 has 14 amino acids. Germline V gives CDR1 SGHNT, CDR2 YYREEE (reference sequence). CDR3 residues: CASSSRTGENEQFF. The CDR3 coding sequence is TGTGCCAGCAGCTCCCGGACAGGGGAAAATGAGCAGTTCTTC.

V gene TRBV19 combines with J gene TRBJ2-5; 11 bases line up with TRBD1. The CDR3 spans 14 residues. Unmatched junction bases numbered 8, after V lost 9 bases and J lost 5 bases. Germline CDR1 reads LNHDA; CDR2 reads SQIVND (reference sequence). The CDR3 spells CASRTGGSTETQYF. The CDR3 DNA sequence: TGTGCCAGCAGGACAGGGGGCAGTACGGAGACCCAGTACTTC.

V and J are TRBV5-8 and TRBJ2-1; 9 nucleotides line up with TRBD2. Germline V CDR1 and CDR2: SGHTS, YDEGEE. The J segment lost 7 bases and the V segment lost 4 bases, leaving 6 bases of the junction unmatched. The CDR3 contains 14 residues. In DNA form, the CDR3 reads TGTGCCAGCAGCCGACTAGCGGCTGGGAATGAGCAGTTCTTC. It codes for CASSRLAAGNEQFF.

The chain carries TRBV7-2 and TRBJ1-2; unclear D gene. V dropped 5 bases and J dropped 1 base, with 8 bases sitting between them. This CDR3 is built from 13 residues. Germline CDR1 and CDR2: SGHTA and FQGNSA. CDR3 in DNA: TGTGCCAGCAGCGCGACGGGTAACTATGGCTACACCTTC. Its translation: CASSATGNYGYTF. Full variable domain (remainder filled in from reference TRBV7-2 and TRBJ1-2): GAGVSQSPSNKVTEKGKDVELRCDPISGHTALYWYRQSLGQGLEFLIYFQGNSAPDKSGLPSDRFSAERTGGSVSTLTIQRTQQEDSAVYLCASSATGNYGYTFGSGTRLTVV.

The J gene is TRBJ1-2, the V gene TRBV19; D is perhaps TRBD1 (5 bases). Trimming took 8 bases from V and 2 from J, leaving 9 bases between them. CDR1 and CDR2 from the germline V gene are LNHDA and SQIVND (reference sequence). The CDR3 has 12 residues. Written as DNA, the CDR3 is TGTGCCAGTTCTGGGGCGAACTATGGCTACACCTTC. Its protein product is CASSGANYGYTF.

The chain joins TRBV6-6 to TRBJ2-3; D gene ambiguous. This CDR3 comprises 14 residues. V lost 2 bases and J lost 0, with 6 bases in between. The germline gives CDR1 MNHNY, CDR2 SVGAGI (reference sequence). CDR3 in amino acids: CASSYDSSTDTQYF. CDR3 bases: TGTGCCAGCAGTTACGACTCTAGCACAGATACGCAGTATTTT.

The chain joins TRBV10-3 to TRBJ1-5; 8 nucleotides align to TRBD1. Germline CDR1 ENHRY, CDR2 SYGVKD. CDR3 length: 18 residues. J gave up 0 bases and V 3 bases, and 10 bases lay outside the gene matches. In nucleotides, the CDR3 is TGTGCCATCAGTGAAAGGCGGACAGGGCAAAATAGCAATCAGCCCCAGCATTTT. Translated: CAISERRTGQNSNQPQHF.

In nucleotides, the CDR3 is TGTGCCAGCAGTCCAGGGGACAGGTTCGCCGAGCAGTACGTC. Its protein is CASSPGDRFAEQYV. The V gene is TRBV6-5, the J gene TRBJ2-7; 8 positions match TRBD1. Looked up from germline, CDR1 is MNHEY and CDR2 is SVGAGI. The V and J ends lost 5 bases and 6 bases, in that order; junction bases with no gene match: 9. This CDR3 comprises 14 residues.

This chain connects TRBV30 to TRBJ1-2, with D unresolved. Germline V gene data show CDR1 as GTSNPN and CDR2 as SVGIG (reference sequence). Deletions cut 0 bases from V and 8 bases from J, with 13 bases between. The CDR3 is made up of 13 amino acids. The DNA for the CDR3 is TGTGCCTGGAGTGTAAGGTCCAGGAGCGGCTACACCTTC. Residues: CAWSVRSRSGYTF.

This chain uses TRBV20-1 with TRBJ2-1; D not resolved. CDR1 DFQATT and CDR2 SNEGSKA come from the germline V gene (reference sequence). V was trimmed by 3 bases and J by 7 bases, leaving 7 bases between them. The CDR3 spans 11 residues. This CDR3 reads CSASIRNEQFF. The CDR3 DNA reads as TGCAGTGCTAGCATCAGAAATGAGCAGTTCTTC.

V gene TRBV10-2 combines with J gene TRBJ1-4, with TRBD1 identical over 9 bases. Germline CDR1 is WSHSY and CDR2 is SAAADI. V trimming: 11 bases; J trimming: 8 bases; junction bases outside the gene matches: 9. The CDR3 covers 13 residues. The CDR3 loop is CAVQGAQGEKLFF. The DNA for the CDR3 is TGCGCCGTACAGGGGGCCCAAGGAGAAAAACTGTTTTTT.

J is TRBJ2-2 and V is TRBV23-1; D gene unclear. TRBV23-1 is noted as an ORF with a role that remains uncertain. Trimming removed 8 bases at V and 4 bases at J, with 8 bases between. This CDR3 has 12 amino acids. CDR3 in DNA: TGCGCCAGCCGCACAGCCACCGGGGAGCTGTTTTTT. Its translation: CASRTATGELFF.

V usage is TRBV19 and J usage is TRBJ1-5; 10 nucleotides line up with TRBD1. The V gene end was trimmed by 5 bases and the J gene end by 6 bases; junction bases not matched to a gene: 7. Per germline, CDR1 LNHDA and CDR2 SQIVND (reference sequence). CDR3 length equals 15 residues. CDR3 nucleotides: TGTGCCAGTAGTGCCCGGGACAGGGGCTCTCAGCCCCAGCATTTT. This translates into CASSARDRGSQPQHF.

This clone appeared once. This chain uses TRBV7-9 with TRBJ2-3; TRBD2 matches 16 bases. Losses at the gene ends were 3 bases for V and 2 bases for J; bases not matched to a gene: 8. Germline V gene data show CDR1 as SEHNR and CDR2 as FQNEAQ (reference sequence). The CDR3 is 19 amino acids. For the CDR3, the DNA is TGTGCCAGCAGCTTCCCGGGACTAGCGGGGGGGCCCCTCACAGATACGCAGTATTTT. It encodes CASSFPGLAGGPLTDTQYF.

The chain uses TRBV13 and TRBJ1-3; maybe TRBD1 (6 bases). The CDR3 loop spans 15 amino acids. V gave up 3 bases and J gave up 3 bases, with 12 bases separating them. Germline CDR1 reads PRHDT; CDR2 reads FYEKMQ (reference sequence). The CDR3 nucleotides are TGTGCCAGCAGCTTCGAACAGGGCGGTGGAAACACCATATATTTT. Its protein is CASSFEQGGGNTIYF.

The V gene is TRBV19, the J gene TRBJ2-2, with TRBD2 identical over 10 bases. The length of the CDR3 is 16 residues. V was pared by 4 bases and J by 6 bases, with 8 bases of the junction left unmatched. The germline CDR1 and CDR2 sequences are LNHDA and SQIVND (reference sequence). The CDR3 loop is CASSTLAGVVPGELFF. CDR3 DNA sequence: TGTGCCAGTAGTACGCTAGCGGGGGTAGTACCCGGGGAGCTGTTTTTT.

This rearrangement joins TRBV6-6 to TRBJ2-7; TRBD1 matches 7 bases. The CDR3 loop spans 14 amino acids. CDR1 is MNHNY and CDR2 is SVGAGI in the germline V gene (reference sequence). The junction had 1 base not matched to a gene; V was cut back by 0 bases and J by 2 bases. CDR3 residues: CASSYSGTAYEQYV. DNA for the CDR3: TGTGCCAGCAGTTACTCCGGGACAGCCTACGAGCAGTACGTC.

The chain uses TRBV4-3 and TRBJ2-7; 8 nucleotides align to TRBD1. The trim removed 0 bases at V and 3 bases at J, leaving 13 bases unmatched. CDR3 length: 18 residues. Germline assignment: CDR1 LGHNA and CDR2 YSLEER. DNA for the CDR3: TGCGCCAGCAGCCAAGATAGGATCCCGGACAGGGATTTCTACGAGCAGTACTTC. It translates to CASSQDRIPDRDFYEQYF.